This TCR beta chain derives from a study of PD-1 blockade in classical Hodgkin lymphoma. Study-wide context: Every 2 weeks, patients had 3 mg/kg nivolumab intravenously. Whole-study findings and limits: Repertoire differences have undefined causes, possibly disease activity or prior therapy. Complete responders' baseline diversity resembled that of newly diagnosed patients.

Note on this clone: Antigen unknown.

Brentuximab vedotin exposure varied among the patients, all of whom had relapsed after autologous stem cell transplantation. Patients' outcomes at their best amounted to complete response, partial response or progressive disease. TCRdb's copy holds only in-frame clones and misses some; the assay was immunoSEQ multiplex PCR. The table lists some 20,000 clones, around 69% of them singletons, with about 18% in the top ten. Here the sequenced sample was peripheral blood mononuclear cells (PBMCs), taken at baseline. The receptor was derived from a human donor with classical Hodgkin lymphoma.

The CDR3 here is CASSSGKGNTIYF. Written as DNA, the CDR3 is TGTGCCAGTAGTAGCGGGAAAGGAAACACCATATATTTT. The chain employs TRBV19 and TRBJ1-3, with unresolved D. The germline V and J ends were trimmed by 4 bases and 4 bases, with 8 bases remaining between them. The CDR3 sequence is 13 residues long. Germline V gives CDR1 LNHDA, CDR2 SQIVND (reference sequence).